Listed here is a single T cell receptor beta chain. Repertoires were generated with immunoSEQ multiplex PCR, while TCRdb's copy carries only in-frame clones and drops some. The sample contains tens of thousands of clones, roughly nine tenths of which appear only once. This sample was included in a study of control samples from healthy donors and cancer patients. The CDR3 is made up of 16 amino acids. Trimming removed 3 bases at V and 2 bases at J, with 16 bases between. Germline V gene sequence: CDR1 KGHSH, CDR2 LQKENI. Sequencing used blood. The TCR sequence derives from a woman younger than 45 in good health. The gene calls are TRBV18 and TRBJ1-1, with D possibly TRBD1 on 5 matching bases. The CDR3 bases are TGTGCCAGCTCACCGGCCGGGACGGACTTAAACACTGAAGCTTTCTTT. It is translated as CASSPAGTDLNTEAFF.